This TCR beta chain was obtained from a study of regulatory T cells in long-lasting Graves disease. The time point was: persistent/refractory GD, antithyroid drugs over 5 years with positive TRAb. RNA extracted from PBMCs served as the sequencing template. The trim removed 7 bases at V and 2 bases at J, leaving 9 bases unmatched. Germline CDR1 and CDR2: SGHRS and YFSETQ. The length of the CDR3 is 14 residues. Libraries of TCR beta came from iRepertoire HTBI primers plus Arm-PCR of CDR3 regions. TCRdb called the multiplex PCR reads again in MiXCR, with one record for every CDR3 protein. The sample lists about 420,000 distinct CDR3 sequences, around 20% seen once, with about a quarter in the top ten.

This TCR was recovered from a female donor with Graves disease. This sequence joins TRBV5-1 and TRBJ2-7; TRBD2 matches at 7 bases. The material sequenced was peripheral blood mononuclear cells (PBMCs), taken when the disease was refractory, from a patient treated with antithyroid drugs. CDR3 amino acids: CASAAPGGTYEQYF. CDR3 sequence (DNA): TGCGCCAGCGCCGCCCCCGGGGGGACCTACGAGCAGTACTTC.